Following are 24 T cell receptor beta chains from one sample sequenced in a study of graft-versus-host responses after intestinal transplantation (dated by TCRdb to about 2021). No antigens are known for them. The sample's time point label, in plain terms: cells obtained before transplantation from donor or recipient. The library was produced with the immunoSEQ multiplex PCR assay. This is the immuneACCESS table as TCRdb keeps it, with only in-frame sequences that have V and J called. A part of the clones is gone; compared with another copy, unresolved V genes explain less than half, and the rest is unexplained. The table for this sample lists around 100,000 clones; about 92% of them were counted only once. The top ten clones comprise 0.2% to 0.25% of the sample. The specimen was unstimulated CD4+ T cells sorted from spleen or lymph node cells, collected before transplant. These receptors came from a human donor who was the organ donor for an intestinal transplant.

CDR3 sequence: CAWSARTGFGQPQHF. The CDR3 DNA is TGTGCCTGGAGTGCCAGGACAGGGTTTGGTCAGCCCCAGCATTTT. The V call is TRBV30, the J call TRBJ1-5; TRBD1 agrees at 8 bases. This CDR3 is 15 amino acids long. The germline gives CDR1 GTSNPN, CDR2 SVGIG (reference sequence). The V segment lost 1 base and the J segment 6 bases; nucleotides outside the gene matches: 8.

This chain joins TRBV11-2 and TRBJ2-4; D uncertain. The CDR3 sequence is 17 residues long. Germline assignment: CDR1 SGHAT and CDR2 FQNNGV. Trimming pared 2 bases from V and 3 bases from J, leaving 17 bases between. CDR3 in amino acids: CASSLYPRVDGKNIQYF. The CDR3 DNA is TGTGCCAGCAGCTTATATCCCCGGGTGGACGGCAAAAACATTCAGTACTTC.

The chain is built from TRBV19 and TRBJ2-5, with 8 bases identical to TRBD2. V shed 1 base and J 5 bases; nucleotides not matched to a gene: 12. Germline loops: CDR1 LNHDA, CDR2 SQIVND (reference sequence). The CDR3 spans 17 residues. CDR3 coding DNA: TGTGCCAGTAGTATAGCGACTAGCGAAACAAACGGGGAGACCCAGTACTTC. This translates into CASSIATSETNGETQYF.

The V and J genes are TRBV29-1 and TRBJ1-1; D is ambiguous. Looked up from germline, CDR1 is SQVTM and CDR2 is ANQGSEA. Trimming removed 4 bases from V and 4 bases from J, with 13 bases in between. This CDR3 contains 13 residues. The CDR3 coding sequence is TGCAGCGTTGGGGTCGCAGACGGCACTGAAGCTTTCTTT. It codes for CSVGVADGTEAFF.

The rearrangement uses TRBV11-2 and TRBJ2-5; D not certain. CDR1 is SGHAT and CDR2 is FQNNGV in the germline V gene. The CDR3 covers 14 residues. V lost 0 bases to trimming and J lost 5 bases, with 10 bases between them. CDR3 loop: CASSLELAGETQYF. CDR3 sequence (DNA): TGTGCCAGCAGCTTAGAATTGGCCGGGGAGACCCAGTACTTC.

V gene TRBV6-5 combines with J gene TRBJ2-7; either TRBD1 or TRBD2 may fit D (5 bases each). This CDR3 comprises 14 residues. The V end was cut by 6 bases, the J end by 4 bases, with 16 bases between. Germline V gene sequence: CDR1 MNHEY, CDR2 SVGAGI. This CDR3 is CASSAGTIIYEQYF. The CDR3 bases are TGTGCCAGCAGCGCCGGGACGATTATTTACGAGCAGTACTTC.

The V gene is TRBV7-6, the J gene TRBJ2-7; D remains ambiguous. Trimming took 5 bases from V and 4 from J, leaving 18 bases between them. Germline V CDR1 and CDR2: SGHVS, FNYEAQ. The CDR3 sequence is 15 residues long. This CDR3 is CASSKTESHGYEQYF. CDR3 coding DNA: TGTGCCAGCAGCAAAACGGAATCTCACGGGTACGAGCAGTACTTC.

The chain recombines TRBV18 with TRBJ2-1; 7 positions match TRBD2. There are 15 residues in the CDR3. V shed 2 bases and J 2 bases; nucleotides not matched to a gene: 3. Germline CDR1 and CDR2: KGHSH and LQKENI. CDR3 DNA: TGTGCCAGCTCACCAGGGGGAGGGACCTACAATGAGCAGTTCTTC. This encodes CASSPGGGTYNEQFF.

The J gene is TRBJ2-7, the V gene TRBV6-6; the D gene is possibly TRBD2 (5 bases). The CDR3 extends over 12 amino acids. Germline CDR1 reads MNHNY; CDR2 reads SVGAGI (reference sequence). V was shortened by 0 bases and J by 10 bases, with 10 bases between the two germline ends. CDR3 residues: CASSYSTPGQYF. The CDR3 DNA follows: TGTGCCAGCAGTTACTCTACCCCGGGACAGTACTTC.

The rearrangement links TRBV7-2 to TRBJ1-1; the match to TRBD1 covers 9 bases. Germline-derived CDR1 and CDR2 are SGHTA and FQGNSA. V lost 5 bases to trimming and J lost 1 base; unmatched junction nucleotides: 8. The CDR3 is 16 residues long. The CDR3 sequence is CASSVGQGWANTEAFF. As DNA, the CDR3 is TGTGCCAGCAGCGTCGGACAGGGGTGGGCGAACACTGAAGCTTTCTTT.

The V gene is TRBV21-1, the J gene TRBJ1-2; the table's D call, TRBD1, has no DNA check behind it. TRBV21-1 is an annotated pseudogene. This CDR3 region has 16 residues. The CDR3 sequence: CASSTRTGGKIYGYTF. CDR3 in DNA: TGTGCCAGCAGCACCCGGACAGGAGGTAAGATCTATGGCTACACCTTC.

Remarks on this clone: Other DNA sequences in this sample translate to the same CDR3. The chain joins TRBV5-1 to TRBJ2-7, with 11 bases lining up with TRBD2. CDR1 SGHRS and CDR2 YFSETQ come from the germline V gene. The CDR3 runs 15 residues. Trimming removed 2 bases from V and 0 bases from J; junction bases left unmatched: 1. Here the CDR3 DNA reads TGCGCCAGCAGCTTAACTAGCGGGAGCTCCTACGAGCAGTACTTC. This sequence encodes CASSLTSGSSYEQYF.

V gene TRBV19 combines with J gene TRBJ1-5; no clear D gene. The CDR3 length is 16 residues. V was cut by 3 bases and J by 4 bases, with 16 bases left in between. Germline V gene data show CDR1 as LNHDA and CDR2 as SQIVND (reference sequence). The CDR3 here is CASSMDDDALNQPQHF. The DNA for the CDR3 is TGTGCCAGTAGTATGGACGATGATGCGTTGAATCAGCCCCAGCATTTT.

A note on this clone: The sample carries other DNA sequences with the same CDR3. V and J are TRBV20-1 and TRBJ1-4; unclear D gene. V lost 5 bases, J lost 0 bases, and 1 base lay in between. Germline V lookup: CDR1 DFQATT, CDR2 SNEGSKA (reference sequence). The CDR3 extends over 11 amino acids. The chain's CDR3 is CSASTNEKLFF. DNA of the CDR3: TGCAGTGCTTCAACTAATGAAAAACTGTTTTTT.

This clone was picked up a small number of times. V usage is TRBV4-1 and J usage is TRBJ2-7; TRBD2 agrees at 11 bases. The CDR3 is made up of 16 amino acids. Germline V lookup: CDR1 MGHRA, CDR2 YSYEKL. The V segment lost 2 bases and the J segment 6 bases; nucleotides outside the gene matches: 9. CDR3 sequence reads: CASSQHKTSGAAEQYF. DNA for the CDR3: TGCGCCAGCAGCCAACATAAGACTAGCGGGGCTGCCGAGCAGTACTTC.

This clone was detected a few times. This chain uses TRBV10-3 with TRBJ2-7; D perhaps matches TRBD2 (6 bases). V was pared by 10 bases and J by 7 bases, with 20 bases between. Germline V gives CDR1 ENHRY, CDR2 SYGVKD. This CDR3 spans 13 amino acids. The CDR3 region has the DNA TGTGCCAGTGGGGACTCCCATGGGGAAGAGCAGTACTTC. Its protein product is CASGDSHGEEQYF.

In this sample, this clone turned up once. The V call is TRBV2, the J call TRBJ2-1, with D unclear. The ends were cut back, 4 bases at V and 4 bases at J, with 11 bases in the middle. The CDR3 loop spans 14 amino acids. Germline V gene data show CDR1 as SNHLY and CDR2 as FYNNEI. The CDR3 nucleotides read TGTGCCAGCAGTGCGCGACCCCGATACAATGAGCAGTTCTTC. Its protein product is CASSARPRYNEQFF.

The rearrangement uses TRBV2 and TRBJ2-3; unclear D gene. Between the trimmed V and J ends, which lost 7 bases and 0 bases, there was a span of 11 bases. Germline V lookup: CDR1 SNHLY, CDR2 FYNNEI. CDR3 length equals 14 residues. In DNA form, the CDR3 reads TGTGCCAGCAAAGGACGGCTCAGCACAGATACGCAGTATTTT. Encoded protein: CASKGRLSTDTQYF.

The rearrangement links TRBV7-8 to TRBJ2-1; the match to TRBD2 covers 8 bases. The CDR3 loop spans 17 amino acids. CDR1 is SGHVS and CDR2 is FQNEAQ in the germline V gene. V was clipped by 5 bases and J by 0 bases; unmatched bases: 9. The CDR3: CASSTSSGFSSYNEQFF. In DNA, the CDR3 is TGTGCCAGCAGCACCTCTAGCGGGTTTAGCTCCTACAATGAGCAGTTCTTC.

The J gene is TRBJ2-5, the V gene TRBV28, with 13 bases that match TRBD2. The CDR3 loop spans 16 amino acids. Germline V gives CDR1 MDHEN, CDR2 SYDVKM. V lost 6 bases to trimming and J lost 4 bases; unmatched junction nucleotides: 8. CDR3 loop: CASSGLAGAVSETQYF. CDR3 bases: TGTGCCAGCAGCGGACTAGCGGGAGCTGTATCAGAGACCCAGTACTTC.

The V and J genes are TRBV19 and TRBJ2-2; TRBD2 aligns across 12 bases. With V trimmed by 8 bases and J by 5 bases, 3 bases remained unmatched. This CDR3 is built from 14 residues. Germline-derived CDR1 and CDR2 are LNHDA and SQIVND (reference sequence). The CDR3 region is CASETSGRTGELFF. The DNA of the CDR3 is TGTGCCAGTGAGACTAGCGGGAGAACCGGGGAGCTGTTTTTT.

The chain's CDR3 is CASSFRSNQPQHF. Written as DNA, the CDR3 is TGTGCCAGCAGCTTCAGGAGCAATCAGCCCCAGCATTTT. This chain links TRBV7-2 with TRBJ1-5; D is unresolved. V lost 3 bases to trimming and J lost 1 base, with 4 bases between them. From germline, CDR1 is SGHTA and CDR2 FQGNSA. The CDR3 contains 13 residues.

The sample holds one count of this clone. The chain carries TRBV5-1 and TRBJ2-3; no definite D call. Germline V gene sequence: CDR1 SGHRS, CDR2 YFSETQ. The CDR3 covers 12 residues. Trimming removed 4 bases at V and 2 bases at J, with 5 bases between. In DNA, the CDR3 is TGCGCCAGCAGCGACGTCACAGATACGCAGTATTTT. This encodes CASSDVTDTQYF.

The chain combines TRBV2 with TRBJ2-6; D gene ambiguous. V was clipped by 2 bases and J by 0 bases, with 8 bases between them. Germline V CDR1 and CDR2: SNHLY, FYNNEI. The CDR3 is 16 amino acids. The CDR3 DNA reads TGTGCCAGCAGTGAAACGAGGAACTCTGGGGCCAACGTCCTGACTTTC. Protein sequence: CASSETRNSGANVLTF.